Listed below are T cell receptor beta chains from one sample, sequenced in a study of blood T cell repertoires in COVID-19. TCRdb's copy holds only in-frame clones and misses some; the assay was immunoSEQ multiplex PCR. Here the sample spans about 330,000 clones, more than 70% being singletons. Material: PBMCs or T cells enriched from blood (not recorded which). Receptors originate from a woman aged 25 to 45 who had recovered from COVID-19. CDR3s include the opening cysteine and the closing phenylalanine or tryptophan. Fields, in order: J gene, clone size, D gene, V gene, CDR3 protein, CDR3 DNA. A D gene is named only where the DNA matches it firmly. Only part of the rows carry a size: once, few, many, or a class if the clone is expanded.

TRBJ1-3 | . | TRBD1 | TRBV30 | CASQGAGGNTIYF | TGTGCCTCACAGGGGGCGGGTGGAAACACCATATATTTT
TRBJ2-7 | . | TRBD2 | TRBV5-1 | CASSFRDRGRDWYF | TGCGCCAGCAGCTTCCGGGACCGCGGGAGAGATTGGTACTTC
TRBJ2-5 | . | . | TRBV2 | CASSGVWGSRGGETQYF | TGTGCCAGCAGTGGGGTTTGGGGTTCTCGGGGTGGAGAGACCCAGTACTTC
TRBJ1-2 | . | . | TRBV6-8 | CASSGSIGGYGYTF | TGTGCCAGCAGCGGCTCCATCGGCGGCTATGGCTACACCTTC
TRBJ2-2 | . | TRBD2 | TRBV3-1/TRBV3-2 | CASSLTSGGRTGELFF | TGTGCCAGCAGCCTTACTAGCGGGGGACGCACCGGGGAGCTGTTTTTT
TRBJ1-1 | . | . | TRBV4-1 | CASSHLAGQNTEAFF | TGCGCCAGCAGCCATCTGGCAGGCCAGAACACTGAAGCTTTCTTT
TRBJ2-5 | once | . | TRBV11-2 | CASSLTGNGETQYF | TGTGCCAGCAGCCTTACAGGGAACGGGGAGACCCAGTACTTC
TRBJ2-7 | . | TRBD1 | TRBV5-1 | CASRPGQSTYEQYF | TGCGCCAGCAGGCCGGGACAGTCGACCTACGAGCAGTACTTC
TRBJ2-1 | . | . | TRBV4-3 | CASSQGQGEDNEQFF | TGCGCCAGCAGCCAAGGCCAGGGTGAGGACAATGAGCAGTTCTTC
TRBJ2-3 | . | . | TRBV5-4 | CASSLAAQSYTDTQYF | TGTGCCAGCAGCTTGGCCGCACAGAGCTACACAGATACGCAGTATTTT
TRBJ2-3 | . | . | TRBV7-9 | CASSDTGKGTDTQYF | TGTGCCAGCAGCGATACAGGTAAAGGCACAGATACGCAGTATTTT
TRBJ1-5 | . | . | TRBV3-1/TRBV3-2 | CASSQGRGDQPQHF | TGTGCCAGCAGCCAAGGCAGGGGAGATCAGCCCCAGCATTTT
TRBJ2-1 | . | TRBD1 | TRBV6-5 | CASSLSLQGGQFF | TGTGCCAGCAGTCTCTCACTACAGGGGGGGCAGTTCTTC
TRBJ2-1 | . | TRBD2 | TRBV4-2 | CASSHVSGGSHNEQFF | TGTGCCAGCAGCCATGTTAGCGGGGGGAGCCACAATGAGCAGTTCTTC
TRBJ1-4 | once | TRBD1 | TRBV5-4 | CASSLAGRTGVTKLFF | TGTGCCAGCAGCTTGGCCGGCAGGACAGGGGTGACGAAACTGTTTTTT
TRBJ1-3 | . | . | TRBV9 | CASSVTGTGSGGNTIYF | TGTGCCAGCAGCGTGACAGGCACTGGTTCGGGTGGAAACACCATATATTTT
TRBJ2-1 | . | . | TRBV30 | CAWSVLLYNEQFF | TGTGCCTGGAGTGTACTACTTTACAATGAGCAGTTCTTC
TRBJ1-1 | . | . | TRBV28 | CASTPLIAGTEAFF | TGTGCCAGCACCCCCCTCATAGCCGGCACTGAAGCTTTCTTT
TRBJ2-3 | . | . | TRBV9 | CASSPRGRGGGTSTDTQYF | TGTGCCAGCAGCCCGAGAGGGAGGGGAGGGGGGACGAGCACAGATACGCAGTATTTT
TRBJ1-5 | . | . | TRBV28 | CASYSNQPQHF | TGTGCCAGTTATAGCAATCAGCCCCAGCATTTT
TRBJ1-2 | . | . | TRBV19 | CASSIDLRIDGYTF | TGTGCCAGTAGTATAGATTTGAGAATAGATGGCTACACCTTC
TRBJ1-2 | few | TRBD1 | TRBV28 | CAVGDRLNYGYTF | TGTGCCGTGGGGGACAGGCTAAACTATGGCTACACCTTC
TRBJ1-6 | . | TRBD1 | TRBV12-5 | CASGLDYSPGTDNNSPLHF | TGTGCTAGTGGTTTGGACTATAGCCCCGGGACAGACAATAATTCACCCCTCCACTTT
TRBJ1-4 | . | . | TRBV27 | CASSPRSATNEKLFF | TGTGCCAGCAGTCCGAGGTCCGCAACTAATGAAAAACTGTTTTTT
TRBJ1-6 | . | . | TRBV24-1 | CATSDLVGGRYSPLHF | TGTGCCACCAGTGATTTGGTGGGGGGACGGTATTCACCCCTCCACTTT